The clone carrying this T cell receptor (beta chain) counts as medium-sized (0.01 to 0.1%). Its target is not known. Time point meaning: sample taken at primary tumor resection. Unsorted samples of tumor, nontumor lung or frozen PBMC had their whole RNA sequenced. On each TCR cDNA molecule, a unique molecular identifier was present. TCRdb analysed the 5' RACE reads with MiXCR anew, one entry per CDR3 protein. The table has 10,000 to 15,000 distinct CDR3 sequences, around 3.7% seen once; the top ten hold around 43%. The record originates from a study of spatial heterogeneity in lung cancer. Across the study: More than 8.5 raw reads, on average, carried each unique TCR and UMI combination.

The length of the CDR3 is 16 residues. J gave up 4 bases and V 2 bases, and 5 bases lay outside the gene matches. Overall study results and limits: Among blood samples, ubiquitous expanded tumor TCRs appeared more at resection than at follow-up.

The V call is TRBV12-3 or TRBV12-4, the J call TRBJ2-7, with 13 bases matching TRBD2. The TCR sequence derives from a male donor with early-stage non-small cell lung cancer. The starting material was PBMCs, obtained at surgery. Written as DNA, the CDR3 is TGTGCCAGCAGTTTAAAACTAGCGGGAGGGCCTTACGAGCAGTACTTC. Amino acids: CASSLKLAGGPYEQYF.